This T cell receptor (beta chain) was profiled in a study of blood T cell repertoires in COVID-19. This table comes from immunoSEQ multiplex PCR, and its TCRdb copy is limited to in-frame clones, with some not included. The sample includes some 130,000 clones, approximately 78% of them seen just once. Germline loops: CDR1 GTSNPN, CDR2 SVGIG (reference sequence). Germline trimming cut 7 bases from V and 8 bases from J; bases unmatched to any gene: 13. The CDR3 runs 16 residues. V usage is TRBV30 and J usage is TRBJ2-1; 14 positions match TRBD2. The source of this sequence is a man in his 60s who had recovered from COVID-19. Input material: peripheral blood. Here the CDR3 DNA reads TGTGCCTCCGGCTTCGGACTAGCGGGAGGTGGGGATGAGCAGTTCTTC. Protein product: CASGFGLAGGGDEQFF.